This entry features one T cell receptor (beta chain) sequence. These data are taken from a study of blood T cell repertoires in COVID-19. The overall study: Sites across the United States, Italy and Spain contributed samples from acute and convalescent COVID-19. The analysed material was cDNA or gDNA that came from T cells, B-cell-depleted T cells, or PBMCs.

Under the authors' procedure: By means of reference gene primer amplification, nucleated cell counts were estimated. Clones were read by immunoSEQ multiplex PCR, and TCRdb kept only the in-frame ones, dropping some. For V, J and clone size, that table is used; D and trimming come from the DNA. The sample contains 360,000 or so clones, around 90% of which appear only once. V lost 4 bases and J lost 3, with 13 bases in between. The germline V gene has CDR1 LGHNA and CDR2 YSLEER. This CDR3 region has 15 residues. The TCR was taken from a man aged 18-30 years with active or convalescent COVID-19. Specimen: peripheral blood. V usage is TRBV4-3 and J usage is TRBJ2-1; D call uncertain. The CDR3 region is CASSPKPQLYNEQFF. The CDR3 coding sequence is TGCGCCAGCAGCCCGAAGCCGCAACTCTACAATGAGCAGTTCTTC.